What follows describes a single TCR beta chain. Some clones are missing from TCRdb's copy, which holds only in-frame ones; the method was immunoSEQ multiplex PCR. The sample lists 110,000 or so clones; about 90% were seen once. This record comes from a study of T cells after somatic rescue of genetic block. The CDR3 runs to 15 residues. Germline V gives CDR1 SGHRS, CDR2 YFSETQ. Trimming cost V 4 bases and J 3 bases; bases outside gene matches: 6. The sequence was obtained from a woman between 18 and 29 years old. The rearrangement uses TRBV5-1 and TRBJ2-2, with 7 bases that match TRBD2. Sequenced: peripheral blood mononuclear cells (PBMCs). Here the CDR3 reads CASSLSTSHTGELFF. The CDR3, as DNA: TGCGCCAGCAGCCTATCGACTAGCCACACCGGGGAGCTGTTTTTT.